One sample yielded the 26 T cell receptor beta chains listed below, sequenced in a study of blood T cell repertoires in COVID-19. Produced via immunoSEQ multiplex PCR; TCRdb's table is partial and in-frame only. The table shows 350,000 to 400,000 clones, with roughly 90% occurring only once. The material sequenced was peripheral blood. The receptors shown here come from a woman between 25 and 40 years old with COVID-19, enrolled during active disease.

J is TRBJ2-7 and V is TRBV5-6, with 7 bases matching TRBD2. Per the germline V gene, CDR1 is SGHDT and CDR2 is YYEEEE. J lost 6 bases, V lost 4 bases, and 7 bases had no gene match. The CDR3 is 13 residues long. CDR3 coding DNA: TGTGCCAGCAGCCGGGGACTATCGACCGAGCAGTACGTC. It specifies CASSRGLSTEQYV.

The chain combines TRBV2 with TRBJ1-1, with D possibly being TRBD1 (5 bases). V was cut by 0 bases and J by 10 bases, with 15 bases left in between. The CDR3 covers 14 residues. Germline lookup yields CDR1 SNHLY and CDR2 FYNNEI. The CDR3 spells CASSEAGQGLGAFF. In DNA, the CDR3 is TGTGCCAGCAGTGAAGCGGGTCAGGGCTTGGGAGCTTTCTTT.

The rearrangement joins TRBV6-2 or TRBV6-3 to TRBJ2-7; TRBD2 matches at 13 bases. CDR1 MNHEY and CDR2 SVGEGT come from the germline V gene. The length of the CDR3 is 18 residues. V lost 6 bases, J lost 7 bases, and 18 bases stayed unmatched. CDR3 bases: TGTGCCAGCAGCGGCGCAACCACCGGGACTAGCGGGGTTTGGGAGCAGTACGTC. It yields the protein CASSGATTGTSGVWEQYV.

J is TRBJ2-7 and V is TRBV10-3; tentatively, D is TRBD1 (6 bases). The CDR3 is made up of 13 amino acids. Trimming took off 9 bases at V and 5 bases at J, with 17 bases between the two ends. Germline lookup yields CDR1 ENHRY and CDR2 SYGVKD. The CDR3 DNA sequence: TGTGCCATTTCCTCGCCAGGGGCGGACGAGCAGTACTTC. The encoded protein is CAISSPGADEQYF.

The V gene is TRBV5-6, the J gene TRBJ2-3, with no clear D. CDR1 is SGHDT and CDR2 is YYEEEE in the germline V gene. With 0 bases removed from V and 0 bases from J, the gap between germline ends came to 11 bases. The CDR3 loop spans 16 amino acids. The CDR3, as DNA: TGTGCCAGCAGCTTGGGACTGCAAACTAGCACAGATACGCAGTATTTT. Amino acids: CASSLGLQTSTDTQYF.

The chain has TRBV5-1 and TRBJ2-6; 8 bases map to TRBD1. V lost 9 bases to trimming and J lost 0 bases; unmatched junction nucleotides: 5. Germline loops: CDR1 SGHRS, CDR2 YFSETQ. The CDR3 loop spans 15 amino acids. CDR3 sequence reads: CATRQGSSGANVLTF. The CDR3 DNA reads as TGCGCCACTAGACAGGGGAGCTCTGGGGCCAACGTCCTGACTTTC.

The chain has TRBV7-2 and TRBJ1-2; D is possibly TRBD1 (5 bases). CDR1 and CDR2 from the germline V gene are SGHTA and FQGNSA. This CDR3 comprises 14 residues. The germline V and J ends were trimmed by 7 bases and 4 bases, with 16 bases remaining between them. CDR3 DNA: TGTGCCAGCATCCGGACGGGGGGAACCTATGGCTACACCTTC. It translates to CASIRTGGTYGYTF.

This clone occurred once. The V call is TRBV10-2, the J call TRBJ2-3; the match to TRBD2 covers 8 bases. V gave up 7 bases and J gave up 2 bases; unmatched junction bases: 5. The CDR3 consists of 14 residues. Germline CDR1 is WSHSY and CDR2 is SAAADI. The CDR3, as DNA: TGCGCCAGCAACGGCGGGGGGTCCACAGATACGCAGTATTTT. Its translation: CASNGGGSTDTQYF.

This chain connects TRBV12-3 or TRBV12-4 to TRBJ2-7; 9 nucleotides agree with TRBD1. There are 13 residues in the CDR3. V lost 8 bases to trimming and J lost 0 bases; unmatched junction nucleotides: 2. This CDR3 reads CASRDRVSYEQYF. For the CDR3, the DNA is TGTGCCAGCCGGGACAGGGTCTCCTACGAGCAGTACTTC.

This clone was found a few times. The J gene is TRBJ2-2, the V gene TRBV19, with D possibly matching TRBD2 (6 bases). Between the trimmed V and J ends, which lost 3 bases and 5 bases, there was a span of 16 bases. Germline CDR1 is LNHDA and CDR2 is SQIVND (reference sequence). The length of the CDR3 is 16 residues. The DNA of the CDR3 is TGTGCCAGTAGTATTAGGGCCGCGGAGGGGACCGGGGAGCTGTTTTTT. Translation: CASSIRAAEGTGELFF.

This chain joins TRBV3-1 (or the pseudogene TRBV3-2) and TRBJ2-7; 8 bases fit TRBD1. The CDR3 totals 14 residues. The germline V gene encodes CDR1 LGHDT and CDR2 YNNKEL (reference sequence). Trimming removed 4 bases from V and 3 bases from J; junction bases left unmatched: 5. The DNA for the CDR3 is TGTGCCAGCAGCCGGACAGGGATCAACTACGAGCAGTACTTC. This translates into CASSRTGINYEQYF.

This chain uses TRBV5-1 with TRBJ1-1; 8 nucleotides line up with TRBD1. Germline V CDR1 and CDR2: SGHRS, YFSETQ. Germline trimming cut 2 bases from V and 7 bases from J; bases unmatched to any gene: 4. The CDR3 sequence is 13 residues long. The CDR3 DNA is TGCGCCAGCAGCTTTCAGGGGGCCGGTGAAGCTTTCTTT. It yields the protein CASSFQGAGEAFF.

The chain combines TRBV7-8 with TRBJ2-2; 8 bases fit TRBD2. There are 17 residues in the CDR3. Per germline, CDR1 SGHVS and CDR2 FQNEAQ. The J segment lost 0 bases and the V segment lost 6 bases, leaving 9 bases of the junction unmatched. CDR3 sequence (DNA): TGTGCCAGCAGTCGAGTAAGGACTAGCCCGAACACCGGGGAGCTGTTTTTT. It specifies CASSRVRTSPNTGELFF.

The rearrangement joins TRBV7-2 to TRBJ2-7; D possibly corresponds to TRBD1 (6 bases). This CDR3 region has 14 residues. Germline V gene lookup returns CDR1 SGHTA and CDR2 FQGNSA. Trimming shortened V by 4 bases and J by 0 bases, and 10 bases separated the two germline ends. CDR3 sequence reads: CASSSTGISYEQYF. The DNA of the CDR3 is TGTGCCAGCAGCTCCACAGGGATCTCCTACGAGCAGTACTTC.

The chain links TRBV11-2 to TRBJ2-5; tentative D call: TRBD1 (6 bases). CDR3 length equals 15 residues. The V gene's germline CDR1 is SGHAT and CDR2 FQNNGV. The V gene lost 1 base and the J gene lost 5 bases, with 14 bases spanning the gap. The CDR3 region has the DNA TGTGCCAGCAGCTTAGGGATACAGGGTGCGGAGACCCAGTACTTC. This encodes CASSLGIQGAETQYF.

The chain uses TRBV6-5 and TRBJ1-2; 8 bases agree with TRBD1. The CDR3 has 15 amino acids. The germline V gene has CDR1 MNHEY and CDR2 SVGAGI. J was trimmed by 2 bases and V by 1 base; bases with no gene match: 3. The CDR3 region is CASSYWAGGNYGYTF. The CDR3 DNA reads TGTGCCAGCAGTTACTGGGCAGGGGGCAACTATGGCTACACCTTC.

CDR3 sequence reads: CASSSTGTGEQYV. DNA of the CDR3: TGTGCCAGCAGCTCCACCGGGACAGGGGAACAGTACGTC. The V and J genes are TRBV7-9 and TRBJ2-7; TRBD1 aligns across 10 bases. After removal of 4 bases from V and 10 bases from J, the junction contained 7 bases not matched to a gene. CDR1 is SEHNR and CDR2 is FQNEAQ in the germline V gene (reference sequence). The CDR3 loop spans 13 amino acids.

The chain recombines TRBV4-2 with TRBJ2-1, with 16 bases fitting TRBD2. The CDR3 has 21 residues. Per germline, CDR1 LGHNA and CDR2 YNFKEQ. The V gene end was trimmed by 0 bases and the J gene end by 9 bases; junction bases not matched to a gene: 17. DNA for the CDR3: TGTGCCAGCAGCCAAGACTATCCGGGACTAGCGGGGGGGCCCACGGGCGGTGAGCAGTTCTTC. It encodes CASSQDYPGLAGGPTGGEQFF.

CDR3 nucleotide sequence: TGTGCCAGCAGTTACCAACAGGGGATGGGCACAGATACGCAGTATTTT. Translated: CASSYQQGMGTDTQYF. The chain uses TRBV6-5 and TRBJ2-3, with 7 bases matching TRBD1. Trimming took 2 bases from V and 1 from J; bases not matched to a gene: 6. CDR3 length: 16 amino acids. CDR1 and CDR2 from the germline V gene are MNHEY and SVGAGI.

This clone has just one count. The chain links TRBV2 to TRBJ2-5; D may be TRBD2 (6 bases). Trimming cost V 11 bases and J 1 base, with 11 bases left between them. Germline V gene lookup returns CDR1 SNHLY and CDR2 FYNNEI. The CDR3 covers 12 residues. CDR3 sequence: CAHAGGQETQYF. The CDR3 bases are TGTGCCCACGCCGGGGGCCAAGAGACCCAGTACTTC.

The rearrangement joins TRBV28 to TRBJ2-1, with D possibly matching TRBD1 (6 bases). Looked up from germline, CDR1 is MDHEN and CDR2 is SYDVKM. The germline V and J ends were trimmed by 6 bases and 1 base, with 13 bases remaining between them. The CDR3 loop spans 15 amino acids. CDR3 loop: CASRPDTGSYNEQFF. The CDR3 bases are TGTGCCAGCAGACCCGACACAGGGTCCTACAATGAGCAGTTCTTC.

The chain has TRBV3-1 (or the pseudogene TRBV3-2) and TRBJ2-3; 7 bases match TRBD2. The CDR3 extends over 16 amino acids. The germline V gene has CDR1 LGHDT and CDR2 YNNKEL (reference sequence). Germline trimming cut 0 bases from V and 1 base from J; bases unmatched to any gene: 4. The CDR3 spells CASSQEGRGGTDTQYF. CDR3 in DNA: TGTGCCAGCAGCCAAGAAGGTCGGGGGGGCACAGATACGCAGTATTTT.

The chain carries TRBV6-2 or TRBV6-3 and TRBJ2-1; 7 nucleotides agree with TRBD2. Trimming at V came to 6 bases and at J to 2 bases, leaving 7 bases not matched to a gene. The length of the CDR3 is 15 residues. The germline V gene has CDR1 MNHEY and CDR2 SVGEGT. CDR3 sequence reads: CASSPGLAAYNEQFF. The CDR3 DNA sequence: TGTGCCAGCAGCCCCGGGCTAGCGGCCTACAATGAGCAGTTCTTC.

The chain combines TRBV21-1 with TRBJ2-1; the D segment call TRBD1 is taken from the table without a DNA check. TRBV21-1 is reported as a pseudogene. CDR3 length: 14 amino acids. CDR3 in amino acids: CASSPRTVYNEQFF. DNA for the CDR3: TGTGCCAGCAGCCCCCGGACAGTCTACAATGAGCAGTTCTTC.

This chain joins TRBV7-6 and TRBJ2-1; a weak D match, TRBD2 (6 bases). CDR1 is SGHVS, CDR2 FNYEAQ, per germline. This CDR3 is 15 amino acids long. Trimming took off 1 base at V and 5 bases at J, with 12 bases between the two ends. The CDR3, as DNA: TGTGCCAGCAGCTTAGGGGGCATAGCGGACAATGAGCAGTTCTTC. Its protein is CASSLGGIADNEQFF.

The gene calls are TRBV5-5 and TRBJ1-2; 7 bases agree with TRBD1. V trimming: 3 bases; J trimming: 4 bases; junction bases outside the gene matches: 9. From germline, CDR1 is SGHKS and CDR2 YYEKEE (reference sequence). The CDR3 has 15 residues. The CDR3 region is CASSSWTGDRYGYTF. The CDR3 DNA follows: TGTGCCAGCAGCTCCTGGACAGGAGATCGCTATGGCTACACCTTC.